This TCR beta chain was retrieved from a study of blood T cells in healthy people across ages. Per the germline V gene, CDR1 is DFQATT and CDR2 is SNEGSKA (reference sequence). With 4 bases removed from V and 11 bases from J, the gap between germline ends came to 29 bases. The CDR3 contains 16 residues. Through a sample-barcoded 5' primer and a J-beta primer mix, a second PCR was run for roughly 6 to 11 cycles. TCRdb fed the 5' RACE reads into MiXCR, producing one record per CDR3 protein. Of around 1.1 million distinct CDR3 sequences in the sample, approximately 38% were seen once. Sample: blood. This receptor was obtained from a man aged 18 to 30 in good health. This chain links TRBV20-1 with TRBJ2-5, with D possibly matching TRBD2 (7 bases). The DNA of the CDR3 is TGCAGTGCTACACCTTTTGGGGGGGGGCCGTACAATGAGCAGTACTTC. Protein: CSATPFGGGPYNEQYF.